This entry lists 2 T cell receptor beta chains sequenced from one sample in a study of blood T cell repertoires in COVID-19. TCRdb's copy holds only in-frame clones and misses some; the assay was immunoSEQ multiplex PCR. The sample carries about 81,000 clones, approximately 86% recorded once. Sequencing used peripheral blood. All receptors derive from a woman over 75 with acute or convalescent COVID-19.

The rearrangement links TRBV29-1 to TRBJ2-2; D is unclear. This CDR3 is 12 amino acids long. V was cut by 7 bases and J by 1 base, with 7 bases left in between. From germline, CDR1 is SQVTM and CDR2 ANQGSEA. The CDR3, as DNA: TGCAGCGGGGGTATGAACACCGGGGAGCTGTTTTTT. It yields the protein CSGGMNTGELFF.

This clone was found once. V is TRBV6-5 and J is TRBJ2-5; 14 bases match TRBD2. The CDR3 is 15 amino acids. Per germline, CDR1 MNHEY and CDR2 SVGAGI. V trimming: 5 bases; J trimming: 5 bases; junction bases outside the gene matches: 4. CDR3 in DNA: TGTGCCAGCAGTAGACTAGCGGGGGGGAAGGAGACCCAGTACTTC. Protein product: CASSRLAGGKETQYF.